This T cell receptor (beta chain) was captured by sequencing in a study of T cell changes during pregnancy in multiple sclerosis. This clone has only one observation. The length of the CDR3 is 15 residues. Trimming removed 1 base from V and 3 bases from J; junction bases left unmatched: 2. Germline-derived CDR1 and CDR2 are SEHNR and FQNEAQ (reference sequence). Generated by immunoSEQ multiplex PCR, the TCRdb table keeps only in-frame clones and is missing some. The sample records 39,000 or so clones, 80% to 95% being singletons. This rearrangement joins TRBV7-9 to TRBJ2-7; 11 bases line up with TRBD1. This specimen was CD8+ T cells from peripheral blood mononuclear cells, taken before pregnancy. The source is a female donor with multiple sclerosis, enrolled in a pregnancy study. The CDR3 here is CASSLGDRGIYEQYF. Here the CDR3 DNA reads TGTGCCAGCAGCTTAGGGGACAGGGGGATCTACGAGCAGTACTTC.